Here is one T cell receptor (beta chain) with its context. This specimen comes from a study of blood T cell repertoires in COVID-19. Study information: Some COVID-19 samples were acute and others convalescent; all came from the United States, Italy and Spain. Sample material is recorded as cDNA or gDNA derived from T cells, B-cell-depleted T cells, or PBMCs.

In the authors' workflow: The assay estimated nucleated cells by amplifying reference gene primers. This table comes from immunoSEQ multiplex PCR, and its TCRdb copy is limited to in-frame clones, with some not included. That table gives V, J and clone size, and the DNA gave D and trimming. This sample has around 140,000 clones, with more than 60% found just once. Trimming removed 2 bases at V and 7 bases at J, with 14 bases between. Germline values: CDR1 MDHEN, CDR2 SYDVKM. The CDR3 length is 14 residues. Sequenced: peripheral blood. This chain uses TRBV28 with TRBJ2-5; weak D call: TRBD2 (5 bases). The clonotype originates from a woman in her fifties or sixties with acute or convalescent COVID-19. CDR3 amino acids: CASSLPMTIGTQYF. The CDR3, as DNA: TGTGCCAGCAGTTTACCAATGACTATAGGGACCCAGTACTTC.